The clone carrying this T cell receptor (beta chain) was seen a single time. Other DNA sequences within the sample encode an identical CDR3. The table came from immunoSEQ multiplex PCR; TCRdb's copy has only in-frame clones and leaves some out. The profile shows some 520,000 clones, roughly 89% of them singletons. The sample originates from a study of blood T cell repertoires in COVID-19. Background on the study: Some COVID-19 samples were acute and others convalescent; all came from the United States, Italy and Spain. PBMCs, B-cell-depleted T cells, or T cells provided the cDNA or gDNA that made up the material.

Enrolled during active infection, Seattle patients were then followed longitudinally. The TCR originated in a man aged 18 to 30 with COVID-19, enrolled during active disease. Material for sequencing was peripheral blood.

CDR3 region: CASSPASGSYEQYF. CDR3 sequence (DNA): TGTGCCAGCTCACCCGCTAGCGGGAGTTACGAGCAGTACTTC. The rearrangement uses TRBV18 and TRBJ2-7; 10 positions match TRBD2. The CDR3 spans 14 residues. CDR1 and CDR2 (germline): KGHSH, LQKENI. Losses at the gene ends were 3 bases for V and 4 bases for J; bases not matched to a gene: 3.